This entry features one T cell receptor beta chain sequence. The antigen it binds to is not known. No per-base quality is available; no much larger clone lies one base away. Between the V and J ends, shortened by 2 bases and 1 base respectively, the junction contains 17 bases. Spanning cysteine to phenylalanine, the CDR3 consists of 17 amino acids. The kept DNA is CDR3 alone, 51 bases in frame from the first base. According to the germline V gene, CDR1 reads SGHAT and CDR2 reads FQNNGV. Mismatch repair deficiency in every enrolled patient was established by polymerase chain reaction or immunohistochemistry. TCR sequencing was performed for three patients who responded to pembrolizumab therapy. The phase II trial prospectively tested pembrolizumab PD-1 blockade in advanced mismatch repair-deficient cancers regardless of tissue of origin. Serial peripheral blood T cell samples were collected before and at multiple times after starting PD-1 blockade. The timing of each blood sample was reported as weeks after the first dose of pembrolizumab.

The data stem from a study of PD-1 blockade in mismatch repair-deficient tumors (dated by TCRdb to 2017 to 2019). Regarding the study in general: The trial enrolled under 90 consecutive patients with 12 mismatch repair-deficient cancer types between September 2013 and late 2016, all previously treated and progressing. Deep sequencing of TCR CDR3 regions was used to track tumor-associated T cell clones in peripheral blood of patients responding to PD-1 blockade. General findings and caveats noted by the study authors: Rapid expansion after pembrolizumab followed by contraction, generally before radiologic responses, was shown by tumor-resident clones, which were often undetectable in blood before treatment.

The library was produced with the immunoSEQ multiplex PCR assay. The table comes from immuneACCESS by way of TCRdb, which keeps in-frame sequences with V and J called. Part of the clones is missing from these tables; in studies checked, under half for an unresolved V gene and the rest for unknown reasons. This sample is represented by about 100,000 clones; 65% to 85% of them were singletons. The top ten clones comprise around 6.9% of the sample. The chain is made from TRBV11-2 and TRBJ1-1; the D gene assignment is ambiguous. The specimen comprised peripheral blood, sampled approximately 8 months after starting pembrolizumab. This TCR was sampled from an adult with mismatch repair-deficient cancer. The CDR3 sequence is CASSLWRSHASNTEAFF. The sequenced DNA is TGTGCCAGCAGCTTATGGCGTTCTCACGCTTCGAACACTGAAGCTTTCTTT.